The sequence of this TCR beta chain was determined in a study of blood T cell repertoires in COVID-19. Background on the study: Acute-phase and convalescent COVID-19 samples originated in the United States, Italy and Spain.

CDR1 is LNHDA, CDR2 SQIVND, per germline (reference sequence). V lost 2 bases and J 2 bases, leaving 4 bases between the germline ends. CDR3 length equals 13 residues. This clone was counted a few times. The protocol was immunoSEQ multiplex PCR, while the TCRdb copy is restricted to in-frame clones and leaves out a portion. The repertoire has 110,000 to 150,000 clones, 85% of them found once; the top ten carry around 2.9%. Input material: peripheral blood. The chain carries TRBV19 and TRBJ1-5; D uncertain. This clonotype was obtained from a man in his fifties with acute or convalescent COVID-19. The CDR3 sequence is CASSIIGNQPQHF. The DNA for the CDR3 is TGTGCCAGTAGTATAATAGGCAATCAGCCCCAGCATTTT.